What follows is one T cell receptor beta chain and its context. Other DNA sequences within the sample encode an identical CDR3. Germline CDR1 and CDR2: SGHNT and YYREEE (reference sequence). CDR3 length: 12 amino acids. The germline V and J ends were trimmed by 5 bases and 2 bases, with 7 bases remaining between them. The data were taken from a study of cytotoxic CD8 clonotypes in ibrutinib-treated CLL. Study summary: The sample average was approximately 260,000 productive templates and 85,000 to 95,000 productive rearrangements.

Sequencing used immunoSEQ multiplex PCR; TCRdb keeps in-frame clones, though not all of them. The sample lists tens of thousands of clones; roughly 83% were seen once. Here the sequenced sample was PBMCs, taken after 24 months of ibrutinib treatment. The receptor was isolated from a human donor with chronic lymphocytic leukemia. The chain joins TRBV5-4 to TRBJ2-5; D not certain. CDR3 protein: CASSSTQETQYF. The CDR3 nucleotides read TGTGCCAGCAGTTCCACACAAGAGACCCAGTACTTC.